This T cell receptor beta chain was retrieved from a study of CD8+ T cells in alopecia areata (dated by TCRdb to the late 2010s). About the full investigation: The study used high-throughput TCRbeta sequencing to examine T cell clonal expansion in alopecia areata, in both the C3H/HeJ mouse model and human patients. In humans, TCRbeta sequencing was performed on scalp tissue and on sorted CD4+ and CD8+ peripheral blood T cells from healthy controls and from patients with patchy or totalis/universalis alopecia areata. immunoSEQ multiplex PCR using 35 Vbeta forward primers and 13 Jbeta reverse primers was used to amplify TCRbeta CDR3 regions. RNA was extracted with the PAXgene miRNA kit for fixed scalp, the miRNeasy kit for PBMCs, and the RNeasy kit for mouse skin. Scalp clonality was compared among normal scalp (n=4), patchy alopecia areata scalp (n=8), and alopecia totalis/universalis scalp (n=8). The paper as a whole reports these results and caveats: Lesional scalp, especially in alopecia totalis/universalis, showed higher clonality and more expanded CD8+ clones than normal scalp, suggesting antigenic drive. Shared TCR sequences between patients were less evident than in mice, which may be partly attributable to HLA diversity in the patient population. Scalp TCR repertoire analysis is complicated because resident alphabeta T cells in normal human skin are also sequenced, whereas mouse skin is dominated by gammadelta T cells.

Library preparation was by the immunoSEQ multiplex PCR assay. To provide template for TCR sequencing, every sample had RNA extracted and reverse transcribed into cDNA. First-strand cDNA was synthesized with SuperScript III using a 2:1 mix of oligo-dT and random hexamers. A synthetic immune receptor repertoire was used to measure amplification bias, and any remaining bias was corrected computationally. Concerning the study's data processing: Raw reads were preprocessed to remove errors, and CDR3 was defined according to IMGT conventions as the region from the conserved cysteine to phenylalanine. Clonality was computed as 1 minus the Shannon entropy, with the entropy normalized by log2 of the number of productive unique TCRs. Scalp TCRbeta sequences were cross-referenced with sorted blood CD4 and CD8 repertoires so that the CD4 or CD8 identity of scalp clones could be inferred. TCRdb provides this immuneACCESS table in a form limited to in-frame rearrangements. Some clones are lacking; in checked studies, under half of them reflect an unresolved V gene, and why the rest are absent is not known. Clone size and V and J calls were adopted from that table, with D and trimming inferred from the DNA. The sample table records about 200,000 clones; approximately 60% of these occur just once. The ten top clones hold around 5.1% of the sample.

The cysteine opens and the phenylalanine closes a CDR3 of 15 amino acids. The retained sequence is limited to the CDR3, 45 bases, with the frame set at the first base. V has 3 bases trimmed and J has 1 base trimmed; junction bases matching no gene number 4. CDR1 SQVTM and CDR2 ANQGSEA were looked up in the germline V gene. Turning to this clone: The clone's antigen remains unknown. Base quality data are lacking; no much larger clone is found one base away.

PBMCs were isolated by density centrifugation and stained for CD3, CD4 and CD8, and CD4+ and CD8+ T cells were sorted on a FACSAria. Scalp biopsies and blood samples were provided by unaffected controls. The sequencing input was CD8+ T cells sorted from blood. The clonotype comes from a human donor in good health. The V and J genes are TRBV29-1 and TRBJ1-1; 11 nucleotides in the junction match TRBD1. The sequenced DNA: TGCAGCGTTGATATCGGACAGGGGGCGAACACTGAAGCTTTCTTT. Its protein product is CSVDIGQGANTEAFF.